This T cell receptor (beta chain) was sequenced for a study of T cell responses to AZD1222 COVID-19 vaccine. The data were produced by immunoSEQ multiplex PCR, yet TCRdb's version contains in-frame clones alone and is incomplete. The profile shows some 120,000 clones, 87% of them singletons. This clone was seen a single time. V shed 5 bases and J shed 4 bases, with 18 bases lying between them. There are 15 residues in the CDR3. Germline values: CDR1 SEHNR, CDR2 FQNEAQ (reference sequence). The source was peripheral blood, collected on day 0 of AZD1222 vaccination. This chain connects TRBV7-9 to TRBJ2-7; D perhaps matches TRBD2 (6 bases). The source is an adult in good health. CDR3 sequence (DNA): TGTGCCAGCAGCCCGACCGGGACTGACAAGTACGAGCAGTACTTC. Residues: CASSPTGTDKYEQYF.